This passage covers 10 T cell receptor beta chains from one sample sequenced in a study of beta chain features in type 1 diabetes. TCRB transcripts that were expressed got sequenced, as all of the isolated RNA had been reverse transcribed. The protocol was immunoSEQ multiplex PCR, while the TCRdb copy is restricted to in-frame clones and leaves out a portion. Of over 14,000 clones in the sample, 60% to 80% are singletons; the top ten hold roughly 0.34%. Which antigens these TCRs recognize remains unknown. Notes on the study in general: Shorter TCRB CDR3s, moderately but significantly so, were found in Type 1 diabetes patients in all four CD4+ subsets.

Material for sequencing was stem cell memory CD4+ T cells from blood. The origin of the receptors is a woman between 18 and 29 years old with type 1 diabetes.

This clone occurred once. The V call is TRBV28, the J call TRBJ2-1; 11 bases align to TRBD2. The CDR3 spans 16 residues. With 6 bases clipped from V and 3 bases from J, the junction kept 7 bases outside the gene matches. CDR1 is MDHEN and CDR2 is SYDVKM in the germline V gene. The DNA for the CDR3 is TGTGCCAGCAGCCCGGGAGGGACTAGCGGCTACAATGAGCAGTTCTTC. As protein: CASSPGGTSGYNEQFF.

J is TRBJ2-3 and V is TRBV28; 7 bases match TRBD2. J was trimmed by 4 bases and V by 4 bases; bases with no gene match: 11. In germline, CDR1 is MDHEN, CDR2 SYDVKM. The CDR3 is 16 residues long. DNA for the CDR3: TGTGCCAGCAGTTCCCTGCGGCGGGAGACTTCAGATACGCAGTATTTT. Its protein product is CASSSLRRETSDTQYF.

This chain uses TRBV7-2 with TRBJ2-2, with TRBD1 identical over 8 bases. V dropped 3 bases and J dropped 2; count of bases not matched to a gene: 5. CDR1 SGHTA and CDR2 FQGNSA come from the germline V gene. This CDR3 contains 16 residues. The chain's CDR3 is CASSFQGAQNTGELFF. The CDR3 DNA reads TGTGCCAGCAGCTTTCAGGGGGCGCAAAACACCGGGGAGCTGTTTTTT.

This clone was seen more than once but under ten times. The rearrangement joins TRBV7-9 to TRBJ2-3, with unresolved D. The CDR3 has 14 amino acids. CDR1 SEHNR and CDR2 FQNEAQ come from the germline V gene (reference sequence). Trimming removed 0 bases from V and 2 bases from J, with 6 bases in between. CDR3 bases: TGTGCCAGCAGCTTAGCCGGGTCCACAGATACGCAGTATTTT. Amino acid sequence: CASSLAGSTDTQYF.

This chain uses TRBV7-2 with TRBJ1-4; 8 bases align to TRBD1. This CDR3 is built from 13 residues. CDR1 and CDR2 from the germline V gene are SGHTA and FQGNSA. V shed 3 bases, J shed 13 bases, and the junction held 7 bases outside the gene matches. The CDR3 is CASSFAGQGRLFF. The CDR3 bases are TGTGCCAGCAGCTTCGCCGGACAGGGCCGACTGTTTTTT.

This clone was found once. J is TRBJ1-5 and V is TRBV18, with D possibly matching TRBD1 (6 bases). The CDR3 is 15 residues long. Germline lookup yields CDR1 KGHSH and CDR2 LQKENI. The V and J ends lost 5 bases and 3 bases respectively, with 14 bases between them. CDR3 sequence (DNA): TGTGCCAGCTCAGTGTTGGACAGCCCCAATCAGCCCCAGCATTTT. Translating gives CASSVLDSPNQPQHF.

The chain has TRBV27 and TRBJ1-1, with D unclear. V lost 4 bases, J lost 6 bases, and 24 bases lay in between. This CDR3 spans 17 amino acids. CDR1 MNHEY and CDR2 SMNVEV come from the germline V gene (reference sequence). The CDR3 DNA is TGTGCCAGCAGTTCCGTAAGAACGGGCTCAAAGAGGGCTGAAGCTTTCTTT. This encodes CASSSVRTGSKRAEAFF.

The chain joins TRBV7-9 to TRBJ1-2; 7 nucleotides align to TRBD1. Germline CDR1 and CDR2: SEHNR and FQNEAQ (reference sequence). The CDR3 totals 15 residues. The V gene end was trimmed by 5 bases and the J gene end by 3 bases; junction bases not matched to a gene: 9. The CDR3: CASSAGQRPDYGYTF. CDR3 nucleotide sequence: TGTGCCAGCAGCGCGGGACAGCGCCCGGACTATGGCTACACCTTC.

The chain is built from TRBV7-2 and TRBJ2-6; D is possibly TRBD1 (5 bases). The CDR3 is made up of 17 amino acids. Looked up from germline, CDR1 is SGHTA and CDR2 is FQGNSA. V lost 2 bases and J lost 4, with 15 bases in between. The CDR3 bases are TGTGCCAGCAGCTTAATAGGCCAGGGCGGAGGGGCCAACGTCCTGACTTTC. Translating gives CASSLIGQGGGANVLTF. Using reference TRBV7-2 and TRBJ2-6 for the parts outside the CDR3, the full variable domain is GAGVSQSPSNKVTEKGKDVELRCDPISGHTALYWYRQSLGQGLEFLIYFQGNSAPDKSGLPSDRFSAERTGGSVSTLTIQRTQQEDSAVYLCASSLIGQGGGANVLTFGAGSRLTVL.

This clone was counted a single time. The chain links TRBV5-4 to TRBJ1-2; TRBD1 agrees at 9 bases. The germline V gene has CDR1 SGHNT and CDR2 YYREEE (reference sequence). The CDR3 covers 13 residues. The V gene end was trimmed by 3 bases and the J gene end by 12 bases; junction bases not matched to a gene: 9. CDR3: CASSSDRGRLDTF. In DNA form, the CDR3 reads TGTGCCAGCAGCTCGGACAGGGGCCGCCTTGACACCTTC. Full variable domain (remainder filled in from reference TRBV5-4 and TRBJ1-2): ETGVTQSPTHLIKTRGQQVTLRCSSQSGHNTVSWYQQALGQGPQFIFQYYREEENGRGNFPPRFSGLQFPNYSSELNVNALELDDSALYLCASSSDRGRLDTFGSGTRLTVV.